The 5 T cell receptor beta chains presented below share a single source sample, sequenced in a study of blood T cell repertoires in COVID-19. The method was immunoSEQ multiplex PCR; TCRdb's version includes in-frame clones alone and lacks a portion of them. The profile shows about 370,000 clones, 75% to 90% of them singletons. Sample: PBMCs or T cells enriched from blood (not recorded which). These receptors came from a man aged 18 to 35 who had recovered from COVID-19.

The chain has TRBV4-2 and TRBJ2-1; a weak D match, TRBD2 (6 bases). The CDR3 extends over 11 amino acids. Germline V lookup: CDR1 LGHNA, CDR2 YNFKEQ. The V end was cut by 10 bases, the J end by 7 bases, with 11 bases between. The CDR3 nucleotides are TGTGCCATCGGGAGAGGGAATGAGCAGTTCTTC. It is translated as CAIGRGNEQFF.

The chain employs TRBV7-3 and TRBJ1-5; D gene ambiguous. The CDR3 consists of 14 residues. The ends were cut back, 2 bases at V and 4 bases at J, with 9 bases in the middle. Germline V CDR1 and CDR2: SGHTA, FQGTGA. CDR3: CASSLESLNQPQHF. The CDR3 coding sequence is TGTGCCAGCAGCTTAGAGTCGTTAAATCAGCCCCAGCATTTT.

This clone was seen a single time. This chain uses TRBV9 with TRBJ2-3; 11 nucleotides line up with TRBD2. The germline gives CDR1 SGDLS, CDR2 YYNGEE. This CDR3 contains 16 residues. V lost 2 bases and J lost 2; bases outside the gene matches: 4. CDR3 sequence (DNA): TGTGCCAGCAGCGTCCCTAGCGGGGGGCCCACAGATACGCAGTATTTT. Protein product: CASSVPSGGPTDTQYF.

The V call is TRBV19, the J call TRBJ1-4; TRBD1 matches 8 bases. The CDR3 has 15 amino acids. After removal of 4 bases from V and 5 bases from J, the junction contained 6 bases not matched to a gene. Looked up from germline, CDR1 is LNHDA and CDR2 is SQIVND (reference sequence). CDR3 residues: CASSNTDRGNEKLFF. CDR3 in DNA: TGTGCCAGTAGTAACACCGACAGGGGAAATGAAAAACTGTTTTTT. Combining the CDR3 with reference TRBV19 and TRBJ1-4 gives the whole variable domain DGGITQSPKYLFRKEGQNVTLSCEQNLNHDAMYWYRQDPGQGLRLIYYSQIVNDFQKGDIAEGYSVSREKKESFPLTVTSAQKNPTAFYLCASSNTDRGNEKLFFGSGTQLSVL.

The chain is built from TRBV7-2 and TRBJ2-1; D ambiguous. The length of the CDR3 is 17 residues. Trimming left V 1 base short and J 4 bases short, with 17 bases between. From germline, CDR1 is SGHTA and CDR2 FQGNSA. In DNA form, the CDR3 reads TGTGCCAGCAGCTTAGATAGTAGGTGGCGGTCTTACAATGAGCAGTTCTTC. This codes for CASSLDSRWRSYNEQFF.